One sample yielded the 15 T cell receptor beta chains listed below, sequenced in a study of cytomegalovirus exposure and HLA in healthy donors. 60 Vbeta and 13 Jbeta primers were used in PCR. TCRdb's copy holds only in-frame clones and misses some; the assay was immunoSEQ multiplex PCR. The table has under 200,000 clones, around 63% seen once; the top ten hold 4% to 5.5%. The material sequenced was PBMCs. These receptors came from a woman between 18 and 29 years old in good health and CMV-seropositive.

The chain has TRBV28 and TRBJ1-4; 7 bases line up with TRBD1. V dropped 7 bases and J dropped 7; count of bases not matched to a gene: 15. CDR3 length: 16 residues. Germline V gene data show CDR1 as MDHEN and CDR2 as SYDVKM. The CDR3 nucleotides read TGTGCCAGCAATAATGGCTGGGGGACAGTGGGTGAAAAACTGTTTTTT. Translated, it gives CASNNGWGTVGEKLFF. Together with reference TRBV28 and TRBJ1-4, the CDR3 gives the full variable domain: DVKVTQSSRYLVKRTGEKVFLECVQDMDHENMFWYRQDPGLGLRLIYFSYDVKMKEKGDIPEGYSVSREKKERFSLILESASTNQTSMYLCASNNGWGTVGEKLFFGSGTQLSVL.

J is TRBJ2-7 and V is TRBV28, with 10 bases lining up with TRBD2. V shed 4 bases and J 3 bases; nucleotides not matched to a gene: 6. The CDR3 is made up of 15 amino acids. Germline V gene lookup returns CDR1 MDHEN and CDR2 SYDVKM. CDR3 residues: CASSSSLAGFYEQYF. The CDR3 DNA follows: TGTGCCAGCAGTTCGTCACTAGCGGGGTTCTACGAGCAGTACTTC.

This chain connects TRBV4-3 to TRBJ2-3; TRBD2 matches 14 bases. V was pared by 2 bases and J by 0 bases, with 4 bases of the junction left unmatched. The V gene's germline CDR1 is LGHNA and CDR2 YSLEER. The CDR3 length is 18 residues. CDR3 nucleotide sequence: TGCGCCAGCAGCCAACAGACTAGCGGGGGGGTGAGCACAGATACGCAGTATTTT. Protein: CASSQQTSGGVSTDTQYF.

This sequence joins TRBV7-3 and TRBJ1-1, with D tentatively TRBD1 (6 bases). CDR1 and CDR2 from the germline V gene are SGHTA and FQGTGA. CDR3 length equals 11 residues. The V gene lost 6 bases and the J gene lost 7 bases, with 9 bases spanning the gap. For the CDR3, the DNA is TGTGCCAGCAGTGAGGGGGTTGAAGCTTTCTTT. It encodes CASSEGVEAFF.

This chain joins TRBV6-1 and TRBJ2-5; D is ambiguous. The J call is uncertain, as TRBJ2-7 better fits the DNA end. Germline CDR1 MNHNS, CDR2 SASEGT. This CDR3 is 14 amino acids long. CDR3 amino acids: CASSVVLTSYEQYF. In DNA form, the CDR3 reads TGTGCCAGCAGTGTTGTACTTACCTCCTACGAGCAGTACTTC.

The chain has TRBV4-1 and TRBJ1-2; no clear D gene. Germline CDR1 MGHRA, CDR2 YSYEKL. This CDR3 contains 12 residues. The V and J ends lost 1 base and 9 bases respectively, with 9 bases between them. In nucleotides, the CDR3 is TGCGCCAGCAGCCAAGGACTACGTAGCTACACCTTC. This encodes CASSQGLRSYTF.

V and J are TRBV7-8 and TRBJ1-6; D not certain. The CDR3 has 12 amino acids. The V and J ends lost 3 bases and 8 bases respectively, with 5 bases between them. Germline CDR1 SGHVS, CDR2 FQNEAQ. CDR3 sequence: CASSFRDSPLHF. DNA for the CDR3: TGTGCCAGCAGCTTTCGAGATTCACCCCTCCACTTT.

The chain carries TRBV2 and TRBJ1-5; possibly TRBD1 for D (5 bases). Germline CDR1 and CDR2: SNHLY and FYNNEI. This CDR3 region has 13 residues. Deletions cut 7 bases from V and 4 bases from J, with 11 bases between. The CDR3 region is CASNGGGNQPQHF. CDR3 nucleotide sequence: TGTGCCAGCAATGGGGGGGGGAATCAGCCCCAGCATTTT.

The CDR3 reads CASIQGTETQYF. CDR3 coding DNA: TGTGCCAGCATACAGGGAACAGAGACCCAGTACTTC. This chain links TRBV7-9 with TRBJ2-5; possibly TRBD1 for D (6 bases). V dropped 7 bases and J dropped 4 bases, with 10 bases sitting between them. CDR3 length: 12 residues. The germline V gene encodes CDR1 SEHNR and CDR2 FQNEAQ (reference sequence).

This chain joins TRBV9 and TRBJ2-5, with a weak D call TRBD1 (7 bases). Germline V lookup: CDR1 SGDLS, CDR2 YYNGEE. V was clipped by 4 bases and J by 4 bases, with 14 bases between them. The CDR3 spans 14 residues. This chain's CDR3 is CASSSGGPGETQYF. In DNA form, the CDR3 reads TGTGCCAGCAGCTCAGGGGGGCCCGGAGAGACCCAGTACTTC.

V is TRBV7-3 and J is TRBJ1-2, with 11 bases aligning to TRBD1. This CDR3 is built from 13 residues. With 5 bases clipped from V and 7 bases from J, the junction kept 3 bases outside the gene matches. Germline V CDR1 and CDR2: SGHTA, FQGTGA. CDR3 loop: CASSGQGAGGYTF. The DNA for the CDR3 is TGTGCCAGCAGCGGACAGGGGGCAGGTGGCTACACCTTC.

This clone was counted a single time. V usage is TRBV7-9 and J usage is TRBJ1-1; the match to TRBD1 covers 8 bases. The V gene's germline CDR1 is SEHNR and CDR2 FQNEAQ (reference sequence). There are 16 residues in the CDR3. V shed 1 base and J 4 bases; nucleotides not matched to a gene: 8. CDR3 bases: TGTGCCAGCAGCTTAGGGACAGGGCTGGCCGGCACTGAAGCTTTCTTT. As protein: CASSLGTGLAGTEAFF.

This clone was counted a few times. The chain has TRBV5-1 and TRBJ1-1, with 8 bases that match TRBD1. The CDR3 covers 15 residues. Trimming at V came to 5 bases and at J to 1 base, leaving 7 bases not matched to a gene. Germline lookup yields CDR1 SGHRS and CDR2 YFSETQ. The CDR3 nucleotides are TGCGCCAGCAGGAATGGACAGGGTACGAACACTGAAGCTTTCTTT. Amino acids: CASRNGQGTNTEAFF.

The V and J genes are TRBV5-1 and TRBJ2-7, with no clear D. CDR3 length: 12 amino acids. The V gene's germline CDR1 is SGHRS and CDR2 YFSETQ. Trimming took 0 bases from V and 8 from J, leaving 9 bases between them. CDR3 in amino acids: CASSLEDYKQYF. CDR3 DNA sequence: TGCGCCAGCAGCTTGGAAGATTACAAGCAGTACTTC.

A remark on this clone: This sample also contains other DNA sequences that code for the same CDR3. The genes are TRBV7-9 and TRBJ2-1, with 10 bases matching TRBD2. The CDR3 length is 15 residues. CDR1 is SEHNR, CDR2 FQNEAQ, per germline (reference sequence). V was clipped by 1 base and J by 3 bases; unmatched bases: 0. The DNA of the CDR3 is TGTGCCAGCAGCTTAGGACTAGCGGGCTACAATGAGCAGTTCTTC. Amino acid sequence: CASSLGLAGYNEQFF.